This T cell receptor beta chain was identified in a study of blood T cell repertoires in COVID-19. Study-level information: Some COVID-19 samples were acute and others convalescent; all came from the United States, Italy and Spain. T cells, B-cell-depleted T cells, or PBMCs provided the cDNA or gDNA that served as material.

Per the study methods: Estimation of nucleated cell counts was performed using reference gene primer amplification. The data were produced by immunoSEQ multiplex PCR, yet TCRdb's version contains in-frame clones alone and is incomplete. The DNA gave D and trimming, while V, J and clone size come from that table. The sample has approximately 100,000 clones; more than 65% are singletons. With respect to this clone: Germline and junction disagree at one end, which may indicate a read error.

This CDR3 comprises 15 residues. Germline loops: CDR1 KGHSH, CDR2 LQKENI. The sequencing sample was made of peripheral blood. V is TRBV18 and J is TRBJ1-1; 10 nucleotides align to TRBD1. This receptor was obtained from a man in his 60s with acute or convalescent COVID-19. Written as DNA, the CDR3 is TGTGCCAGCTCACCACCGGGACAGGGGAACCCTGAAGCTTTCTTT. Translating it yields CASSPPGQGNPEAFF.